This entry concerns a single T cell receptor beta chain. This clonotype occurred a few times. Its antigen is currently not known. The record has no base qualities; no much larger clone is one base away. The data are from a study of T cells in Graves' hyperthyroidism and ophthalmopathy (dated by TCRdb to the late 2010s). Background for the entire study: Peripheral blood was sampled at the time of initial diagnosis, prior to any treatment. Whether ophthalmopathy could be predicted prospectively was tested in an independent validation cohort made up of under 20 hyperthyroidism patients plus 17 patients who later progressed to ophthalmopathy. After sampling, hyperthyroidism patients received methimazole starting at 30 mg daily, and ophthalmopathy patients received high-dose intravenous methylprednisolone. TCR Vbeta CDR3 sequencing of 140 or so peripheral blood samples (over 40 ophthalmopathy, about 74 hyperthyroidism and roughly 17 progressor patients) is reported in the paper. A discovery cohort of about 100 patients, roughly 45 with Graves' ophthalmopathy and approximately 60 with stable Graves' hyperthyroidism, was used to find distinguishing TCR V-J signatures. The roughly 94 discovery patients were randomly split 7:3 into training and test sets. In roughly six Graves' hyperthyroidism patients, the study also compared T-cell repertoires from thyroid tissue with T-cell repertoires from blood. Results the study describes overall, beyond this receptor: Most expanded thyroid clonotypes (frequency above 0.001) were also detected in blood, a finding suggesting that blood repertoires may reflect thyroid immune responses. During validation, the model predicted progression to ophthalmopathy a median of roughly 7.1 months ahead of onset, with more than 60% sensitivity and 72.22% specificity. No statistical method was used to fix the sample size in advance, and group allocation was not hidden from the investigators. A model built on a 13 V-J signature distinguished ophthalmopathy from stable hyperthyroidism, reaching about 88% sensitivity and under 84% specificity in cross-validation and 80%/75% in testing.

A patient counted as having stable Graves' hyperthyroidism if no progression to ophthalmopathy occurred over 18 months of follow-up. Hyperthyroidism patients were aged 18 to 65 years and newly diagnosed, with disease duration of less than 2 months. Any patient with an uncontrolled infection, another autoimmune disease, pregnancy or lactation was excluded. Diagnoses relied on clinical symptoms, serum thyroxine and TRAb, thyroid ultrasound and orbital computed tomography. PBMCs were separated from roughly 9.6 ml of fresh peripheral blood using Ficoll-Paque density gradient centrifugation. Total RNA was extracted with Trizol reagent, and quality was checked on an Agilent 2100 Bioanalyzer. The TCR beta CDR3 regions were amplified from the RNA transcripts. A first-round RT-PCR of the TCR CDR3 used the HTBI primer set with the Qiagen OneStep RT-PCR kit. The libraries were constructed in a second round of multiplex PCR and then size-selected and purified. Sequencing of the libraries was done on an Illumina HiSeq2000 using paired-end 100 bp reads. The paper's data handling went like this. SOAPnuke was used to process the raw data, throwing out any read that contained adapters or uncalled bases, had a mean Phred below 15, or lacked an exact constant-primer or identifier match. COPE v1.2.5 was used to merge high-quality paired reads, and clonotypes were defined as unique nucleotide sequences. MiTCR v1.1 was used to align the clonotypes against IMGT TRBV, TRBD and TRBJ reference segments. Analysis was restricted to V-J combinations with a frequency above 0.0001, which covered 99.2% of repertoires. The TCS score was defined as the ratio of F50 (clonal expansion) to E x V (chaos), calculated using BLOSUM62-based TCRdist between CDR3 peptides within each V-J. Welch's t-statistics and random forest reduced around 550 V-J features to around 14, which were used in a naive Bayes classifier (R e1071). In TCRdb, the public reads were trimmed at Q25 with fastp and aligned with MiXCR, with productive beta chains retained. Rows with one shared CDR3 protein collapse into an entry with the most common genes and DNA. TCRdb, rather than the study authors, made the V and J calls. The table for this sample lists more than 500,000 distinct CDR3 sequences; around 15% of them were counted only once. In total, the top ten clones hold approximately 13% of the sample.

The CDR3 measures 16 amino acids from cysteine to phenylalanine. The sequence is cut down to CDR3 DNA, 48 bases in frame from base 1. From a lookup of the germline V gene, CDR1 and CDR2 are WSHSY and SAAADI. V is shortened by 0 bases, J by 4 bases, and the region joining them spans 13 bases. The source of this sequence is a woman between 40 and 55 years old with Graves' hyperthyroidism. The specimen was blood. The rearranged chain carries TRBV10-2 and TRBJ2-1; a tentative D call is TRBD1 (7 bases match). The nucleotide sequence is given as TGCGCCAGCAGTGAGTCGCGGGACAGCCCATACAATGAGCAGTTCTTC. It is translated as CASSESRDSPYNEQFF.